The 24 T cell receptor beta chains below were found in one sample sequenced in a study of vaccination and CD4 T cells after COVID-19. An Oncomine TCR Beta short-read assay was used to sequence the DNA from cultured CD4+ T cells. TCRdb called the PCR reads again in MiXCR, with one record for every CDR3 protein. The repertoire holds 20,000 to 25,000 distinct CDR3 sequences, with around 49% as singletons. The sample's treatment: approximately 10-day PBMC culture with coronavirus spike peptide pools or control peptides (ViraFEST assay). Their cognate antigens are unknown. Sequencing used CD4+ T cells from blood, cultured in vitro. Receptor source: a human donor who had recovered from COVID-19.

This clonotype was recorded a few times. The chain combines TRBV19 with TRBJ1-5; 7 bases line up with TRBD1. J gave up 6 bases and V 6 bases, and 14 bases lay outside the gene matches. Germline-derived CDR1 and CDR2 are LNHDA and SQIVND (reference sequence). The CDR3 spans 16 residues. As DNA, the CDR3 is TGTGCCAGTAGCCCTGGGGGCGACAGGGTCGCTCAGCCCCAGCATTTT. As protein: CASSPGGDRVAQPQHF. Variable domain in full (rest from reference TRBV19 and TRBJ1-5): DGGITQSPKYLFRKEGQNVTLSCEQNLNHDAMYWYRQDPGQGLRLIYYSQIVNDFQKGDIAEGYSVSREKKESFPLTVTSAQKNPTAFYLCASSPGGDRVAQPQHFGDGTRLSIL.

The chain is built from TRBV5-1 and TRBJ1-2; TRBD1 agrees at 10 bases. The germline V gene encodes CDR1 SGHRS and CDR2 YFSETQ. CDR3 length: 19 residues. Losses at the gene ends were 0 bases for V and 6 bases for J; bases not matched to a gene: 17. CDR3 DNA: TGCGCCAGCAGCTTGGAAATACCTAGGCCGGGACAGGGGAGGAATGGCTACACCTTC. It yields the protein CASSLEIPRPGQGRNGYTF.

Comment on this clonotype: At one end, the junction sequence differs from germline, possibly due to a read error. The rearrangement links TRBV6-5 to TRBJ1-1, with a tentative D call TRBD1 (6 bases). Looked up from germline, CDR1 is MNHEY and CDR2 is SVGAGI. The CDR3 length is 13 residues. The CDR3: CASSLTGITKAFF. CDR3 bases: TGTGCCAGCAGTTTGACAGGAATCACTAAAGCTTTCTTT.

The chain uses TRBV2 and TRBJ2-1, with D possibly TRBD1 on 5 matching bases. CDR3 length: 15 residues. The germline CDR1 and CDR2 sequences are SNHLY and FYNNEI. V was clipped by 6 bases and J by 6 bases, with 18 bases between them. CDR3 nucleotide sequence: TGTGCCAGCAGCCGCGACAGAACGGGTTTCAATGAGCAGTTCTTC. Protein product: CASSRDRTGFNEQFF.

The V gene is TRBV28, the J gene TRBJ1-1; 7 bases agree with TRBD1. The CDR3 has 13 amino acids. Germline CDR1 and CDR2: MDHEN and SYDVKM. Trimming at V came to 5 bases and at J to 11 bases, leaving 11 bases not matched to a gene. For the CDR3, the DNA is TGTGCCAGCAGTACAGGGGCGAGCAGAGTGGCTTTCTTT. Translated, it gives CASSTGASRVAFF.

The chain couples TRBV7-9 to TRBJ2-5, with D perhaps being TRBD1 or TRBD2 (5 bases each). CDR1 is SEHNR and CDR2 is FQNEAQ in the germline V gene (reference sequence). V lost 6 bases, J lost 0 bases, and 17 bases lay in between. The CDR3 is made up of 16 amino acids. Here the CDR3 reads CASRQDSRGYQETQYF. In DNA, the CDR3 is TGTGCCAGCAGGCAAGACAGCCGAGGGTACCAAGAGACCCAGTACTTC.

In this sample, this clonotype turned up a few times. This chain links TRBV29-1 with TRBJ1-4; 7 nucleotides agree with TRBD1. The germline V gene encodes CDR1 SQVTM and CDR2 ANQGSEA. This CDR3 is 13 amino acids long. Losses at the gene ends were 5 bases for V and 5 bases for J; bases not matched to a gene: 5. The CDR3 nucleotides read TGCAGCGTTTGGACAGGCTTCAATGAAAAACTGTTTTTT. Encoded protein: CSVWTGFNEKLFF.

The chain is built from TRBV6-2 or TRBV6-3 and TRBJ1-1; possibly TRBD1 for D (6 bases). The CDR3 extends over 13 amino acids. Trimming took off 10 bases at V and 0 bases at J, with 12 bases between the two ends. CDR1 MNHEY and CDR2 SVGEGT come from the germline V gene. CDR3 sequence reads: CAIQTGLNTEAFF. The CDR3 DNA reads as TGTGCCATCCAAACAGGGTTGAACACTGAAGCTTTCTTT.

This clonotype was counted between two and nine times. The rearrangement joins TRBV24-1 to TRBJ1-2; D gene uncertain. The CDR3 loop spans 18 amino acids. From germline, CDR1 is KGHDR and CDR2 SFDVKD. V was trimmed by 1 base and J by 8 bases, leaving 25 bases between them. CDR3 amino acids: CATSDLSSFLLRFPGYTF. The CDR3 region has the DNA TGTGCCACCAGTGATTTATCGTCTTTCTTGCTCCGTTTTCCAGGCTACACCTTC.

This clonotype was picked up a small number of times. This chain connects TRBV6-5 to TRBJ1-1; 10 positions agree with TRBD1. Trimming at V came to 0 bases and at J to 7 bases, leaving 5 bases not matched to a gene. Germline-derived CDR1 and CDR2 are MNHEY and SVGAGI. CDR3 size: 15 residues. In DNA, the CDR3 is TGTGCCAGCAGTTACTCCCGGGACAGGGGCTTTGAAGCTTTCTTT. Encoded protein: CASSYSRDRGFEAFF.

The chain has TRBV10-1 and TRBJ2-1; 16 nucleotides line up with TRBD2. Losses at the gene ends were 6 bases for V and 1 base for J; bases not matched to a gene: 6. This CDR3 spans 18 amino acids. Germline assignment: CDR1 WNHNN and CDR2 SYGVQD (reference sequence). The CDR3 is CASSGGLAGGLSYNEQFF. DNA for the CDR3: TGCGCCAGCAGCGGGGGACTAGCGGGAGGGTTGTCCTACAATGAGCAGTTCTTC.

The V gene is TRBV20-1, the J gene TRBJ2-7; TRBD2 aligns across 10 bases. This CDR3 is 16 amino acids long. Germline-derived CDR1 and CDR2 are DFQATT and SNEGSKA (reference sequence). The V gene end was trimmed by 6 bases and the J gene end by 0 bases; junction bases not matched to a gene: 11. The CDR3 DNA reads as TGCAGTGCCGAGAGAGCGGGAGGGCTAAGCTCCTACGAGCAGTACTTC. Translating gives CSAERAGGLSSYEQYF.

Here the CDR3 DNA reads TGCGCCAGCAGCCGACAGGGATCCTTAGGCTACACCTTC. Its translation: CASSRQGSLGYTF. The gene calls are TRBV10-2 and TRBJ1-2; the match to TRBD1 covers 7 bases. Germline values: CDR1 WSHSY, CDR2 SAAADI. The CDR3 loop spans 13 amino acids. V was pared by 6 bases and J by 8 bases, with 9 bases of the junction left unmatched.

The chain carries TRBV19 and TRBJ1-1; unclear D gene. V was clipped by 7 bases and J by 2 bases, with 14 bases between them. Germline lookup yields CDR1 LNHDA and CDR2 SQIVND (reference sequence). The CDR3 extends over 14 amino acids. Here the CDR3 reads CASIKRPYNTEAFF. CDR3 DNA: TGTGCCAGTATAAAACGACCCTACAACACTGAAGCTTTCTTT.

This clonotype was detected only a few times. This chain joins TRBV19 and TRBJ1-5; perhaps TRBD1 as D (5 bases). With 0 bases removed from V and 7 bases from J, the gap between germline ends came to 13 bases. The CDR3 length is 15 residues. Germline V lookup: CDR1 LNHDA, CDR2 SQIVND (reference sequence). In DNA, the CDR3 is TGTGCCAGTAGTATAGAGCAGGGAGTCGTCCAGCCCCAGCATTTT. This gives the protein CASSIEQGVVQPQHF.

CDR3 DNA sequence: TGTGCCAGCAGAGAACGGGACACGGGATCCTCTGGAAACACCATATATTTT. Translated, it gives CASRERDTGSSGNTIYF. The J gene is TRBJ1-3, the V gene TRBV6-1, with a weak D call TRBD1 (6 bases). Trimming removed 6 bases at V and 0 bases at J, with 18 bases between. This CDR3 has 17 residues. In germline, CDR1 is MNHNS, CDR2 SASEGT.

This clonotype has more than one count but fewer than ten. V gene TRBV27 combines with J gene TRBJ2-5; 7 nucleotides match TRBD1. The CDR3 length is 16 residues. Germline values: CDR1 MNHEY, CDR2 SMNVEV (reference sequence). V lost 4 bases, J lost 3 bases, and 11 bases stayed unmatched. Here the CDR3 DNA reads TGTGCCAGCAGTTCATCAACAGGGGTGGGCGAAGAGACCCAGTACTTC. This encodes CASSSSTGVGEETQYF.

This clonotype has only a few counts. The rearrangement uses TRBV7-2 and TRBJ2-7; the match to TRBD1 covers 10 bases. The length of the CDR3 is 15 residues. J was trimmed by 2 bases and V by 5 bases; bases with no gene match: 6. Germline V gives CDR1 SGHTA, CDR2 FQGNSA. CDR3 bases: TGTGCCAGCAGCACCGCCGGGACAGGGGCCTACGAGCAGTACTTC. Translated, it gives CASSTAGTGAYEQYF.

The V call is TRBV7-9, the J call TRBJ1-1; D is uncertain. The CDR3 consists of 12 residues. Germline V gene sequence: CDR1 SEHNR, CDR2 FQNEAQ (reference sequence). V lost 3 bases and J 1 base, leaving 3 bases between the germline ends. For the CDR3, the DNA is TGTGCCAGCAGCTTCTGGAACACTGAAGCTTTCTTT. This encodes CASSFWNTEAFF.

The rearrangement uses TRBV5-4 and TRBJ2-7; weak D call: TRBD1 (6 bases). The CDR3 is made up of 12 amino acids. CDR1 is SGHNT, CDR2 YYREEE, per germline (reference sequence). Deletions cut 3 bases from V and 5 bases from J, with 9 bases between. This CDR3 is CASSYRDHEQYF. The CDR3 nucleotides read TGTGCCAGCAGCTACAGGGATCACGAGCAGTACTTC.

The V and J genes are TRBV24-1 and TRBJ1-2; D gene unclear. From germline, CDR1 is KGHDR and CDR2 SFDVKD. The length of the CDR3 is 14 residues. Trimming left V 1 base short and J 4 bases short, with 9 bases between. In DNA form, the CDR3 reads TGTGCCACCAGTGATTTTGCTGTTAGCTATGGCTACACCTTC. It is translated as CATSDFAVSYGYTF.

This clonotype has just one count. The chain links TRBV5-4 to TRBJ2-2; 8 bases agree with TRBD2. This CDR3 has 18 residues. The V segment lost 3 bases and the J segment 6 bases; nucleotides outside the gene matches: 16. The germline CDR1 and CDR2 sequences are SGHNT and YYREEE (reference sequence). CDR3 amino acids: CASSWGLGTGMSSGELFF. CDR3 in DNA: TGTGCCAGCAGCTGGGGACTAGGGACTGGGATGTCATCCGGGGAGCTGTTTTTT.

This clonotype appeared a few times. The DNA for the CDR3 is TGTGCCAGCACCCCATGGAGGGGGAAATCTGGCTACACCTTC. It codes for CASTPWRGKSGYTF. This chain links TRBV28 with TRBJ1-2; tentative D call: TRBD1 (6 bases). This CDR3 comprises 14 residues. V gave up 7 bases and J gave up 7 bases, with 19 bases separating them. CDR1 and CDR2 (germline): MDHEN, SYDVKM.

This clonotype was seen a few times. The chain recombines TRBV2 with TRBJ2-3; tentative D call: TRBD2 (5 bases). The V gene lost 3 bases and the J gene lost 4 bases, with 11 bases spanning the gap. The length of the CDR3 is 14 residues. The germline V gene has CDR1 SNHLY and CDR2 FYNNEI. This CDR3 reads CASSDKRRADTQYF. CDR3 DNA sequence: TGTGCCAGCAGTGACAAGAGGCGGGCAGATACGCAGTATTTT.